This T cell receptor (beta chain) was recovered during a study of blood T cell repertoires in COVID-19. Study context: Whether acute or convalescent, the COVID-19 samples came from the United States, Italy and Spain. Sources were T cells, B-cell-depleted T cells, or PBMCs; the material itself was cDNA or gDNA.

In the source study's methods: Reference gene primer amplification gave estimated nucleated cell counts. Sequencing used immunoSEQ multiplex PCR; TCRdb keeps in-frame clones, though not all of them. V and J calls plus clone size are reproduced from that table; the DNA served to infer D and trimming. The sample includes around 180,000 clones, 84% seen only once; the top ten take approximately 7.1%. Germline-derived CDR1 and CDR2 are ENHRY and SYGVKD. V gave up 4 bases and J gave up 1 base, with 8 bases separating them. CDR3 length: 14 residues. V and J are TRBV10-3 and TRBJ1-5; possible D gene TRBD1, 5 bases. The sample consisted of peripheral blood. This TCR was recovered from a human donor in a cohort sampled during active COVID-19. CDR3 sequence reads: CAISVGGSNQPQHF. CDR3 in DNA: TGTGCCATCAGTGTCGGGGGAAGCAATCAGCCCCAGCATTTT.